This T cell receptor (beta chain) was profiled in a study of blood T cell repertoires in COVID-19. Study as a whole: The United States, Italy and Spain supplied acute and convalescent COVID-19 samples. T cells, B-cell-depleted T cells, or PBMCs provided the cDNA or gDNA that served as material.

The CDR3 runs to 17 residues. Trimming stripped 7 bases from V and 5 bases from J, with 21 bases between. Germline V lookup: CDR1 LNHDA, CDR2 SQIVND (reference sequence). The assay was immunoSEQ multiplex PCR, and TCRdb's table has in-frame clones only and misses some. Counted here are 140,000 to 150,000 clones, roughly 91% occurring once; the ten biggest clones make up 2.5% to 3%. The sequencing input was peripheral blood. The V and J genes are TRBV19 and TRBJ1-6; TRBD1 might be the D (5 bases). The clonotype was recovered from a man aged 55 to 70 with active or convalescent COVID-19. The CDR3 sequence is CASTISWGGVDNSPLHF. The CDR3 nucleotides are TGTGCCAGTACCATCTCATGGGGAGGGGTCGATAATTCACCCCTCCACTTT.